The entry below gives a single T cell receptor beta chain sequence along with its context. These data come from a study of shared clonotypes between healthy human individuals. V was pared by 4 bases and J by 4 bases, with 9 bases between. Germline values: CDR1 SGDLS, CDR2 YYNGEE. CDR3 length equals 13 residues. Here immunoSEQ multiplex PCR was the method, and the copy in TCRdb shows in-frame clones only, minus some. The table shows around 1.5 million clones, with 95% to 99% occurring only once. The sample consisted of naive CD4+ T cells sorted from blood. Subset reported: CD45RA+ positively selected. This chain joins TRBV9 and TRBJ2-1; D not certain. This TCR was recovered from a man aged 25 to 45 in good health. The CDR3 spells CASSPTVYNEQFF. The CDR3 nucleotides are TGTGCCAGCAGCCCAACGGTGTACAATGAGCAGTTCTTC.